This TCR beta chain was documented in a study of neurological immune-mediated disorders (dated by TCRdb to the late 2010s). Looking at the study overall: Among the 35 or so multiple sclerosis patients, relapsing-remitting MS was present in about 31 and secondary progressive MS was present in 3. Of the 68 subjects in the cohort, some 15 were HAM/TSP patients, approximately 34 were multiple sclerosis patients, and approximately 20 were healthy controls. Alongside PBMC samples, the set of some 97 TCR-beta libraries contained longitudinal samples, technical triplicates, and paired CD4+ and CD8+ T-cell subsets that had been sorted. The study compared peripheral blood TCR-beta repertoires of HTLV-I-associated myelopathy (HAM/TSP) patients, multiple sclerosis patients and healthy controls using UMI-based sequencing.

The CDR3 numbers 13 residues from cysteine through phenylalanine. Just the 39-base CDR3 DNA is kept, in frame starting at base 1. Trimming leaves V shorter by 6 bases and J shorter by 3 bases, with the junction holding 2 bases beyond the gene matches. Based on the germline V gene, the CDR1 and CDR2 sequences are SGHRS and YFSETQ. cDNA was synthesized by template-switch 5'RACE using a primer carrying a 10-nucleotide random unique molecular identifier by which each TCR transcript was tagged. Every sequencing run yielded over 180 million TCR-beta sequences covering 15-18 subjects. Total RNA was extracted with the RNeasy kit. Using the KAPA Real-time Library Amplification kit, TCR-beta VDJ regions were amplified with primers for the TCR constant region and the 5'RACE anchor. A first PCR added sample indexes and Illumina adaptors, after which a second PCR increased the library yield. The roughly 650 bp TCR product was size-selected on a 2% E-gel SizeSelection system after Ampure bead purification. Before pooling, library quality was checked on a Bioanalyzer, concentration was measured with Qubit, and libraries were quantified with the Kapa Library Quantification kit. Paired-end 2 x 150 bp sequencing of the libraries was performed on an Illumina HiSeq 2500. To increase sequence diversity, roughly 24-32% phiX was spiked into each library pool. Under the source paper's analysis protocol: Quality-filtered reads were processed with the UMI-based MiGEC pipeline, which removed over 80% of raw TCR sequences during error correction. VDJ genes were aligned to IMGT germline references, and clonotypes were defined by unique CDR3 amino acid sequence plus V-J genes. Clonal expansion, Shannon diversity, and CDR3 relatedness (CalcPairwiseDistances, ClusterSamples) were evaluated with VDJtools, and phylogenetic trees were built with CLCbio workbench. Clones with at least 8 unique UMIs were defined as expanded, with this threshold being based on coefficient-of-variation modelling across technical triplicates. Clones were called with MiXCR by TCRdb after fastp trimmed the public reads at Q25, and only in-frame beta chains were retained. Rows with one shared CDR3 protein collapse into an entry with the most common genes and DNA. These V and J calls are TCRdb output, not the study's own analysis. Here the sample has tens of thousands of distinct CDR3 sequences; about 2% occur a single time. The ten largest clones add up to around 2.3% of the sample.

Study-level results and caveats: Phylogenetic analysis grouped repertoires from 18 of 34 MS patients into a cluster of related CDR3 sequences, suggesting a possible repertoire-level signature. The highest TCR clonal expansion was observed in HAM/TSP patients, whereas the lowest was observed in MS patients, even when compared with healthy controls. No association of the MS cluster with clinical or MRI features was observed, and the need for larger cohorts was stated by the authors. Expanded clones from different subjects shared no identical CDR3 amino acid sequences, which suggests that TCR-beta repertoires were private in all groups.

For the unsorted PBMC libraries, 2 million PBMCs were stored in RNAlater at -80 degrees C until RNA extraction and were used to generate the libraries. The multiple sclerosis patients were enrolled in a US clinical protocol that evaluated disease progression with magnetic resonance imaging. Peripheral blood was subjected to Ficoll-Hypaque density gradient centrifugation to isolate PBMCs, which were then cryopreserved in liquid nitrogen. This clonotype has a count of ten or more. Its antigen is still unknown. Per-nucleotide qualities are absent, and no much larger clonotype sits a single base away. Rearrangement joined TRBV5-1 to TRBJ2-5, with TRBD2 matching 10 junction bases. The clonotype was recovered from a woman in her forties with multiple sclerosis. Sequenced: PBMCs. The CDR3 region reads CASTSGGKETQYF. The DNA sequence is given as TGCGCCAGCACTAGCGGGGGAAAAGAGACCCAGTACTTC. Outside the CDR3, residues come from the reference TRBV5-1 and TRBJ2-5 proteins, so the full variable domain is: KAGVTQTPRYLIKTRGQQVTLSCSPISGHRSVSWYQQTPGQGLQFLFEYFSETQRNKGNFPGRFSGRQFSNSRSEMNVSTLELGDSALYLCASTSGGKETQYFGPGTRLLVL.